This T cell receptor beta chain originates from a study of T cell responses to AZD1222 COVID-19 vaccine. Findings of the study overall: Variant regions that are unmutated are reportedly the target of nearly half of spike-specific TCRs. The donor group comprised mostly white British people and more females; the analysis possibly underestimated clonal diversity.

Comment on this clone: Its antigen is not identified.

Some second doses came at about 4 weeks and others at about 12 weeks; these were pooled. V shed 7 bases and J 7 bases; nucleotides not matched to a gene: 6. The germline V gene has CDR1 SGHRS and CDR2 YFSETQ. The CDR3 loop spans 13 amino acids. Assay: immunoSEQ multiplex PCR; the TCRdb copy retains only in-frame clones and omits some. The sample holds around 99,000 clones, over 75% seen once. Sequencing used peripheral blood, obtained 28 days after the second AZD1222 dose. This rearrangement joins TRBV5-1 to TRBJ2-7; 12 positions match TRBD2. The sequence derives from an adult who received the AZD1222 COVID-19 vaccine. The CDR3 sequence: CASRLGLAGEQYF. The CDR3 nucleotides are TGCGCCAGCCGGCTGGGACTAGCGGGTGAGCAGTACTTC.